One T cell receptor beta chain is described in this entry. The junction and the germline gene differ at one end; a read error may be behind it. This sample stems from a study of control samples from healthy donors and cancer patients. Germline lookup yields CDR1 SSHAT and CDR2 FNYEAQ (reference sequence). The CDR3 runs 17 residues. Repertoires were generated with immunoSEQ multiplex PCR, while TCRdb's copy carries only in-frame clones and drops some. The sample gives fewer than 90,000 clones, approximately 89% of which show up once; more than 15% is in the top ten. Specimen: blood. The source of this sequence is a man aged 50-59 years in good health. The J gene is TRBJ1-1, the V gene TRBV7-7, with D uncertain. The CDR3 loop reads CASSFPHEGRPNTEAFF. CDR3 coding DNA: TGTGCTAGCAGCTTCCCCCACGAAGGGAGGCCAAACACTGAAGCTTTCTTT.